These 18 T cell receptor beta chains were sequenced from one sample in a study of glioma-infiltrating T cells. Using RNA template, CDR3s of TCR alpha and beta were amplified with iRepertoire arm-PCR. TCRdb used MiXCR to reprocess the multiplex PCR reads, holding one entry per CDR3 protein. The table lists more than 300,000 distinct CDR3 sequences, approximately 42% of them singletons. Sequenced material: glioma tissue, nonneoplastic brain tissue, or PBMCs (not recorded which). These receptors originate from a human donor with low-grade glioma or glioblastoma, undergoing nonglioma brain surgery, or in good health (not recorded which).

A remark on this clonotype: This could be a read error, since a much larger clone is one nucleotide away. The chain carries TRBV4-1 and TRBJ2-4, with 7 positions matching TRBD1. Germline CDR1 reads MGHRA; CDR2 reads YSYEKL. CDR3 length: 14 residues. The CDR3 here is CASRQETGSNIQYF. The CDR3 bases are TGCGCCAGCAGACAAGAGACAGGGAGTAACATTCAGTACTTC.

V gene TRBV6-6 combines with J gene TRBJ1-4, with D unclear. Germline CDR1 MNHNY, CDR2 SVGAGI (reference sequence). Between the trimmed V and J ends, which lost 0 bases and 7 bases, there was a span of 9 bases. The CDR3 totals 14 residues. The CDR3 bases are TGTGCCAGCAGTTACTCGAAGGCGAGTGAAAAACTGTTTTTT. Protein: CASSYSKASEKLFF.

There are a few counts of this clonotype. V usage is TRBV10-3 and J usage is TRBJ2-3; TRBD1 matches at 9 bases. This CDR3 is built from 15 residues. The ends lost 2 bases at V and 5 bases at J; junction bases unmatched: 5. Germline V gene lookup returns CDR1 ENHRY and CDR2 SYGVKD. CDR3 sequence (DNA): TGTGCCATCAGTGAGAGGGACAGGGAACTAGATACGCAGTATTTT. Translating it yields CAISERDRELDTQYF.

This clonotype occurred many times. The chain recombines TRBV20-1 with TRBJ1-2; no clear D gene. The CDR3 covers 9 residues. V lost 5 bases to trimming and J lost 14 bases, with 12 bases between them. CDR1 is DFQATT and CDR2 is SNEGSKA in the germline V gene (reference sequence). This CDR3 is CSAEDRDTF. The CDR3 DNA is TGCAGTGCTGAGGACCGCGATACCTTC.

This clonotype was seen just once. The chain links TRBV7-2 to TRBJ2-2, with D perhaps matching TRBD2 (6 bases). CDR1 SGHTA and CDR2 FQGNSA come from the germline V gene. V gave up 5 bases and J gave up 0 bases, with 16 bases separating them. The CDR3 loop spans 17 amino acids. This CDR3 reads CASSLSAAGPNTGELFF. The CDR3 nucleotides read TGTGCCAGCAGCCTCTCGGCGGCGGGACCGAACACCGGGGAGCTGTTTTTT.

J is TRBJ1-5 and V is TRBV2; 8 bases are a match to TRBD1. Trimming at V came to 6 bases and at J to 6 bases, leaving 4 bases not matched to a gene. This CDR3 region has 13 residues. Germline V gene data show CDR1 as SNHLY and CDR2 as FYNNEI. The CDR3 is CASSTDRGQPQHF. In nucleotides, the CDR3 is TGTGCCAGCAGCACTGACAGGGGTCAGCCCCAGCATTTT.

The CDR3 is CSAFRDTGLALHF. CDR3 nucleotide sequence: TGCAGTGCTTTCCGGGACACGGGTTTAGCCCTCCACTTT. This chain links TRBV20-1 with TRBJ1-6, with D maybe TRBD1 (6 bases). Germline V lookup: CDR1 DFQATT, CDR2 SNEGSKA (reference sequence). Between the trimmed V and J ends, which lost 5 bases and 14 bases, there was a span of 19 bases. This CDR3 is built from 13 residues.

This clonotype was detected once. The conserved phenylalanine or tryptophan normally closing the CDR3 is absent here, so this likely arose from a read error. The V and J genes are TRBV5-1 and TRBJ1-2; D is undetermined. This CDR3 is built from 16 residues. Per germline, CDR1 SGHRS and CDR2 YFSETQ. V was trimmed by 4 bases and J by 6 bases, leaving 22 bases between them. The CDR3 sequence: CASSQERQISVHGYTS. CDR3 DNA: TGCGCCAGCAGCCAAGAACGGCAGATCTCCGTCCATGGCTACACCTCC.

Of note for this clonotype: A much larger clone differs by one base, so this may be a read error. The CDR3 DNA reads TGTGCCAGCAGACGGACAGTAGTTATGAACACTAAAGCTTTCTTT. This translates into CASRRTVVMNTKAFF. The V gene is TRBV6-6, the J gene TRBJ1-1; TRBD1 is a possible D gene (6 bases). This CDR3 is built from 15 residues. Germline CDR1 and CDR2: MNHNY and SVGAGI (reference sequence).

About this clonotype itself: A much larger clone lies a single base off, so this may be a read error. The rearrangement uses TRBV20-1 and TRBJ1-1; D ambiguous. Germline assignment: CDR1 DFQATT and CDR2 SNEGSKA (reference sequence). This CDR3 contains 16 residues. Trimming stripped 6 bases from V and 0 bases from J, with 20 bases between. CDR3 loop: CSASGRAIFMNTEAFF. The CDR3 bases are TGCAGTGCCTCCGGGAGGGCGATCTTCATGAACACTGAAGCTTTCTTT.

The table lists this clonotype with a count of one. The CDR3 here is CASRRLLAGAPEQYF. For the CDR3, the DNA is TGTGCCAGCAGAAGATTACTAGCGGGAGCCCCAGAGCAGTACTTC. The gene calls are TRBV6-1 and TRBJ2-7, with 11 nucleotides matching TRBD2. Trimming removed 6 bases from V and 7 bases from J; junction bases left unmatched: 11. Germline CDR1 and CDR2: MNHNS and SASEGT. The CDR3 has 15 residues.

In this sample, this clonotype turned up many times. The gene calls are TRBV27 and TRBJ2-1, with TRBD1 identical over 9 bases. This CDR3 is built from 14 residues. The V gene end was trimmed by 5 bases and the J gene end by 9 bases; junction bases not matched to a gene: 8. The germline CDR1 and CDR2 sequences are MNHEY and SMNVEV (reference sequence). The CDR3 region has the DNA TGTGCCAGCAGTACCGACAGGGGGATGAGTGAGCAGTTCTTC. Its protein product is CASSTDRGMSEQFF.

The V call is TRBV27, the J call TRBJ2-3; D uncertain. CDR1 and CDR2 from the germline V gene are MNHEY and SMNVEV (reference sequence). The CDR3 sequence is 12 residues long. V shed 5 bases and J shed 4 bases, with 7 bases lying between them. CDR3 region: CASSISPDTQYF. CDR3 coding DNA: TGTGCCAGCAGTATTAGTCCAGATACGCAGTATTTT.

The sample holds many counts of this clonotype. This chain's CDR3 is CASSLDRGVETQYF. The CDR3 DNA follows: TGTGCCAGCAGTTTAGACAGGGGCGTCGAGACCCAGTACTTC. The gene calls are TRBV27 and TRBJ2-5; 8 nucleotides agree with TRBD1. This CDR3 comprises 14 residues. V was clipped by 2 bases and J by 5 bases; unmatched bases: 4. In germline, CDR1 is MNHEY, CDR2 SMNVEV (reference sequence).

Many counts were recorded for this clonotype. This chain joins TRBV27 and TRBJ2-7; no clear D gene. Per the germline V gene, CDR1 is MNHEY and CDR2 is SMNVEV (reference sequence). The CDR3 loop spans 14 amino acids. V dropped 3 bases and J dropped 5 bases, with 14 bases sitting between them. Written as DNA, the CDR3 is TGTGCCAGCAGTTTCTCTAGATGGGCCCACGAGCAGTACTTC. The encoded protein is CASSFSRWAHEQYF.

In this sample, this clonotype turned up many times. This chain links TRBV6-6 with TRBJ1-2, with a tentative D call TRBD1 (6 bases). The CDR3 runs 15 residues. CDR1 and CDR2 from the germline V gene are MNHNY and SVGAGI (reference sequence). V dropped 0 bases and J dropped 9 bases, with 17 bases sitting between them. DNA for the CDR3: TGTGCCAGCAGTTACTCGACGGGGACACGGAGAAGCTACACCTTC. Residues: CASSYSTGTRRSYTF.

The sample holds a few counts of this clonotype. The chain has TRBV2 and TRBJ2-1; 11 bases align to TRBD2. Germline V gene sequence: CDR1 SNHLY, CDR2 FYNNEI. The CDR3 has 14 residues. V shed 6 bases, J shed 7 bases, and the junction held 5 bases outside the gene matches. CDR3 sequence: CASSLLAGDNEQFF. The CDR3 DNA reads TGTGCCAGCAGCTTACTAGCGGGAGATAATGAGCAGTTCTTC.

This clonotype was detected a few times. The chain has TRBV7-9 and TRBJ1-2; 7 bases align to TRBD1. V dropped 3 bases and J dropped 2; count of bases not matched to a gene: 3. CDR1 is SEHNR, CDR2 FQNEAQ, per germline (reference sequence). The CDR3 is 14 amino acids. In nucleotides, the CDR3 is TGTGCCAGCAGCTTGGGACAGTCGAACTATGGCTACACCTTC. This codes for CASSLGQSNYGYTF.